Listed here are 13 T cell receptor beta chains from one sample, sequenced in a study of early T cells in non-severe SARS-CoV-2 infection. In TCRdb, the 5' RACE reads were re-called with MiXCR into one record per CDR3 protein. The sample comprises about 98,000 distinct CDR3 sequences, around 14% of which are singletons, and 6% to 7.5% rests with the top ten. Sequenced: whole blood. These receptors were taken from an adult who was a healthcare worker with PCR-confirmed SARS-CoV-2 infection or an uninfected control (not recorded which).

This clonotype was recorded only once. This chain uses TRBV29-1 with TRBJ2-3, with TRBD2 matching 9 bases. This CDR3 is 16 amino acids long. With V trimmed by 4 bases and J by 1 base, 9 bases remained unmatched. Germline CDR1 is SQVTM and CDR2 is ANQGSEA. CDR3 DNA: TGCAGCGTTGGGGCCACGCGGACTAGCGGCACAGATACGCAGTATTTT. Its protein is CSVGATRTSGTDTQYF.

The rearrangement uses TRBV3-1 and TRBJ1-1; D gene ambiguous. The CDR3 runs 15 residues. The V gene's germline CDR1 is LGHDT and CDR2 YNNKEL (reference sequence). Trimming left V 1 base short and J 1 base short, with 10 bases between. The CDR3 DNA sequence: TGTGCCAGCAGCCAAGGGCCCACTGAGAACACTGAAGCTTTCTTT. Protein product: CASSQGPTENTEAFF.

The chain is built from TRBV7-6 and TRBJ2-2; no clear D. There are 15 residues in the CDR3. Trimming shortened V by 1 base and J by 0 bases, and 6 bases separated the two germline ends. Looked up from germline, CDR1 is SGHVS and CDR2 is FNYEAQ. The CDR3, as DNA: TGTGCCAGCAGCTTAGGCAGCCCGAACACCGGGGAGCTGTTTTTT. Protein sequence: CASSLGSPNTGELFF.

This clonotype came up a few times. The rearrangement joins TRBV18 to TRBJ2-7; possible D gene TRBD1, 6 bases. The CDR3 runs 16 residues. Germline V gene lookup returns CDR1 KGHSH and CDR2 LQKENI. With 5 bases removed from V and 7 bases from J, the gap between germline ends came to 24 bases. The CDR3 sequence is CASSSSLGQLSGEQYF. The CDR3 nucleotides read TGTGCCAGCTCATCTTCCCTAGGACAGCTATCAGGGGAGCAGTACTTC.

The V and J genes are TRBV2 and TRBJ1-5; a possible D gene is TRBD1 (5 bases). Trimming shortened V by 1 base and J by 7 bases, and 11 bases separated the two germline ends. The CDR3 runs to 14 residues. Looked up from germline, CDR1 is SNHLY and CDR2 is FYNNEI. The CDR3 DNA follows: TGTGCCAGCAGTGAAGAGGGACGATGGCAGCCCCAGCATTTT. Translating gives CASSEEGRWQPQHF.

This clonotype showed up just once. The chain joins TRBV7-2 to TRBJ1-1; D is unresolved. The CDR3 contains 13 residues. V lost 3 bases, J lost 1 base, and 6 bases lay in between. Germline CDR1 and CDR2: SGHTA and FQGNSA. CDR3 in DNA: TGTGCCAGCAGCTTGTACGAGAACACTGAAGCTTTCTTT. Amino acids: CASSLYENTEAFF.

In this sample, this clonotype turned up many times. The rearrangement links TRBV6-1 to TRBJ2-2; D perhaps matches TRBD2 (6 bases). The V and J ends lost 1 base and 7 bases respectively, with 13 bases between them. CDR1 MNHNS and CDR2 SASEGT come from the germline V gene. CDR3 length: 15 amino acids. For the CDR3, the DNA is TGTGCCAGCAGTGAAGACGAGCGGCGGGGCGGGGAGCTGTTTTTT. This translates into CASSEDERRGGELFF.

This clonotype has just a few counts. The V and J genes are TRBV6-5 and TRBJ1-1, with a weak D call TRBD1 (5 bases). Trimming removed 3 bases from V and 2 bases from J, with 10 bases in between. Germline CDR1 and CDR2: MNHEY and SVGAGI. The CDR3 spans 14 residues. The CDR3 nucleotides are TGTGCCAGCAGTTATGAAGGGGTCAACACTGAAGCTTTCTTT. Protein sequence: CASSYEGVNTEAFF.

The chain uses TRBV5-6 and TRBJ2-7, with D possibly being TRBD2 (6 bases). V lost 0 bases, J lost 1 base, and 8 bases lay in between. This CDR3 has 14 amino acids. Germline CDR1 reads SGHDT; CDR2 reads YYEEEE. This CDR3 is CASSLAGVSYEQYF. In DNA form, the CDR3 reads TGTGCCAGCAGCTTGGCGGGAGTTTCCTACGAGCAGTACTTC.

The CDR3 sequence is CASSQRPPTSGREEQFF. In DNA, the CDR3 is TGCGCCAGCAGCCAAAGGCCACCCACTAGCGGGAGGGAGGAGCAGTTCTTC. The V gene is TRBV4-1, the J gene TRBJ2-1, with 13 bases aligning to TRBD2. The germline V gene encodes CDR1 MGHRA and CDR2 YSYEKL. V was clipped by 2 bases and J by 10 bases; unmatched bases: 11. The CDR3 is made up of 17 amino acids.

This clonotype has ten or more counts. The genes are TRBV2 and TRBJ2-3; 11 bases are shared with TRBD1. J was trimmed by 9 bases and V by 7 bases; bases with no gene match: 12. Germline V gene lookup returns CDR1 SNHLY and CDR2 FYNNEI. This CDR3 is built from 15 residues. Written as DNA, the CDR3 is TGTGCCAGCAAACTCGGACAGGGGGCGGCCGACACGCAGTATTTT. Its translation is CASKLGQGAADTQYF.

This clonotype was counted between two and nine times. This chain links TRBV20-1 with TRBJ2-7; D may be TRBD2 (5 bases). V shed 4 bases and J shed 2 bases, with 12 bases lying between them. The germline gives CDR1 DFQATT, CDR2 SNEGSKA (reference sequence). This CDR3 comprises 13 residues. The CDR3 here is CSANSEGPYEQYF. The CDR3 DNA reads TGCAGTGCTAACAGCGAGGGCCCCTACGAGCAGTACTTC.

The chain links TRBV6-5 to TRBJ2-1, with 11 bases aligning to TRBD2. This CDR3 region has 16 residues. Germline CDR1 reads MNHEY; CDR2 reads SVGAGI. The junction had 10 bases not matched to a gene; V was cut back by 8 bases and J by 4 bases. CDR3 sequence (DNA): TGTGCCAGCGGCGGGAAACTAGCGGGAGCATACAATGAGCAGTTCTTC. Amino acids: CASGGKLAGAYNEQFF.